What follows are 26 T cell receptor beta chains derived from one specimen sequenced in a study of shared clonotypes between healthy human individuals. This table comes from immunoSEQ multiplex PCR, and its TCRdb copy is limited to in-frame clones, with some not included. The repertoire consists of some 1,600,000 clones, with approximately 98% occurring once and the leading ten covering approximately 0.44%. Sequencing input: naive CD4+ T cells sorted from blood. Subset here: CD45RA+ positively selected. The receptors come from a man aged 25-45 years in good health.

V usage is TRBV11-1 and J usage is TRBJ2-7; TRBD1 matches 9 bases. The CDR3 runs 14 residues. Germline lookup yields CDR1 SGHAT and CDR2 FQDESV (reference sequence). The V and J ends lost 6 bases and 2 bases, in that order; junction bases with no gene match: 5. CDR3 sequence reads: CASRRDRVTYEQYF. CDR3 nucleotides: TGTGCCAGCAGACGGGACAGGGTAACCTACGAGCAGTACTTC. Variable domain in full (rest from reference TRBV11-1 and TRBJ2-7): EAEVAQSPRYKITEKSQAVAFWCDPISGHATLYWYRQILGQGPELLVQFQDESVVDDSQLPKDRFSAERLKGVDSTLKIQPAELGDSAMYLCASRRDRVTYEQYFGPGTRLTVT.

The rearrangement joins TRBV19 to TRBJ2-1; possibly TRBD2 for D (6 bases). This CDR3 has 13 amino acids. The germline V and J ends were trimmed by 5 bases and 3 bases, with 8 bases remaining between them. CDR1 LNHDA and CDR2 SQIVND come from the germline V gene (reference sequence). The chain's CDR3 is CASSPEGYNEQFF. In nucleotides, the CDR3 is TGTGCCAGTAGTCCGGAGGGCTACAATGAGCAGTTCTTC.

The V call is TRBV5-6, the J call TRBJ1-1; D gene ambiguous. Germline CDR1 is SGHDT and CDR2 is YYEEEE. CDR3 size: 15 residues. Trimming took off 4 bases at V and 3 bases at J, with 16 bases between the two ends. DNA of the CDR3: TGTGCCAGCAGCGCGCAAGGAGGGATCTACACTGAAGCTTTCTTT. Translating it yields CASSAQGGIYTEAFF.

Concerning this clone: The germline gene is not matched at one end of the junction; a read error may be the cause. The chain couples TRBV6-6 to TRBJ1-1; a weak D match, TRBD1 (6 bases). Per the germline V gene, CDR1 is MNHNY and CDR2 is SVGAGI (reference sequence). CDR3 length equals 11 residues. As DNA, the CDR3 is TGTGCCAGCAGCTTCAGGGGTCCCCAGGACTTT. Translated: CASSFRGPQDF.

About this clone: Within the sample, other DNA sequences also encode this same CDR3. The chain combines TRBV18 with TRBJ1-5; no definite D call. This CDR3 is 13 amino acids long. Germline V gives CDR1 KGHSH, CDR2 LQKENI. Trimming left V 3 bases short and J 3 bases short, with 6 bases between. CDR3 coding DNA: TGTGCCAGCTCACCCGGGGTCAATCAGCCCCAGCATTTT. It translates to CASSPGVNQPQHF.

V is TRBV27 and J is TRBJ2-5, with D unresolved. Germline V gene data show CDR1 as MNHEY and CDR2 as SMNVEV (reference sequence). The CDR3 loop spans 13 amino acids. With 6 bases removed from V and 7 bases from J, the gap between germline ends came to 15 bases. The CDR3 sequence: CASSTLTVGTQYF. CDR3 nucleotide sequence: TGTGCCAGCAGCACCCTGACGGTGGGGACCCAGTACTTC.

The chain's CDR3 is CASRWRESNTGELFF. In nucleotides, the CDR3 is TGTGCCAGTAGGTGGCGGGAGAGTAACACCGGGGAGCTGTTTTTT. V usage is TRBV19 and J usage is TRBJ2-2; 7 nucleotides agree with TRBD2. The CDR3 runs 15 residues. In germline, CDR1 is LNHDA, CDR2 SQIVND (reference sequence). Trimming took 6 bases from V and 2 from J; bases not matched to a gene: 6.

The chain couples TRBV5-1 to TRBJ1-4; 7 bases line up with TRBD1. Germline V gives CDR1 SGHRS, CDR2 YFSETQ. V lost 0 bases to trimming and J lost 6 bases; unmatched junction nucleotides: 5. There are 15 residues in the CDR3. The CDR3 sequence: CASSLVGGADEKLFF. In DNA, the CDR3 is TGCGCCAGCAGCTTGGTAGGGGGCGCAGATGAAAAACTGTTTTTT.

V is TRBV7-2 and J is TRBJ2-7; tentative D call: TRBD1 (8 bases). Trimming removed 5 bases at V and 1 base at J, with 18 bases between. The CDR3 contains 16 residues. CDR1 and CDR2 (germline): SGHTA, FQGNSA. In DNA form, the CDR3 reads TGTGCCAGCAGCGCGCTCACAGGGGGAGGGTCCTACGAGCAGTACTTC. Its translation is CASSALTGGGSYEQYF.

The chain employs TRBV5-6 and TRBJ2-5, with D tentatively TRBD1 or TRBD2 (6 bases each). V lost 6 bases, J lost 2 bases, and 17 bases lay in between. The CDR3 runs 15 residues. Per germline, CDR1 SGHDT and CDR2 YYEEEE. DNA for the CDR3: TGTGCCAGCAACCCCCAGGGGAGGCAACAAGAGACCCAGTACTTC. Protein: CASNPQGRQQETQYF.

This chain connects TRBV19 to TRBJ2-7; no definite D call. The CDR3 spans 14 residues. Germline values: CDR1 LNHDA, CDR2 SQIVND (reference sequence). Trimming took off 4 bases at V and 0 bases at J, with 10 bases between the two ends. The CDR3 DNA reads as TGTGCCAGTAGTAGACACATGTACTCCTACGAGCAGTACTTC. Translation gives CASSRHMYSYEQYF.

The chain has TRBV5-1 and TRBJ2-3, with 7 nucleotides matching TRBD1. The germline V gene encodes CDR1 SGHRS and CDR2 YFSETQ. V shed 3 bases, J shed 3 bases, and the junction held 10 bases outside the gene matches. The CDR3 runs to 16 residues. The CDR3, as DNA: TGCGCCAGCAGCTCTGGCCCCCGGGACAGTACAGATACGCAGTATTTT. Encoded protein: CASSSGPRDSTDTQYF.

The chain recombines TRBV7-9 with TRBJ1-4; D unclear. The CDR3 consists of 16 residues. The V end was cut by 0 bases, the J end by 8 bases, with 16 bases between. Germline V gives CDR1 SEHNR, CDR2 FQNEAQ (reference sequence). CDR3 amino acids: CASSLAPAEAGEKLFF. In nucleotides, the CDR3 is TGTGCCAGCAGCTTAGCGCCGGCAGAGGCGGGAGAAAAACTGTTTTTT.

V is TRBV28 and J is TRBJ2-3; the D gene could be TRBD1 or TRBD2 (6 bases each). Germline CDR1 is MDHEN and CDR2 is SYDVKM. With 6 bases removed from V and 0 bases from J, the gap between germline ends came to 13 bases. This CDR3 has 15 residues. CDR3 sequence: CASSQGGLSTDTQYF. In DNA form, the CDR3 reads TGTGCCAGCAGCCAAGGGGGACTGAGCACAGATACGCAGTATTTT.

The chain joins TRBV19 to TRBJ2-4; D possibly matches TRBD1 or TRBD2 (6 bases each). The ends were cut back, 5 bases at V and 3 bases at J, with 17 bases in the middle. This CDR3 comprises 16 residues. Germline CDR1 and CDR2: LNHDA and SQIVND (reference sequence). CDR3 nucleotides: TGTGCCAGTAGTTCTCGGGGGCGAAGGGTCAAAAACATTCAGTACTTC. Residues: CASSSRGRRVKNIQYF.

This clone showed up just once. The chain couples TRBV2 to TRBJ2-2; D perhaps matches TRBD2 (6 bases). The CDR3 loop spans 17 amino acids. The V and J ends lost 0 bases and 5 bases respectively, with 16 bases between them. CDR1 SNHLY and CDR2 FYNNEI come from the germline V gene. CDR3 protein: CASSEALTGDMTGELFF. The CDR3 DNA follows: TGTGCCAGCAGTGAAGCTCTGACGGGAGATATGACCGGGGAGCTGTTTTTT. The full variable domain, rest sourced from reference TRBV2 and TRBJ2-2, is EPEVTQTPSHQVTQMGQEVILRCVPISNHLYFYWYRQILGQKVEFLVSFYNNEISEKSEIFDDQFSVERPDGSNFTLKIRSTKLEDSAMYFCASSEALTGDMTGELFFGEGSRLTVL.

This chain links TRBV6-1 with TRBJ2-1; no reliable D call. Per germline, CDR1 MNHNS and CDR2 SASEGT. The CDR3 extends over 10 amino acids. The germline V and J ends were trimmed by 8 bases and 8 bases, with 7 bases remaining between them. The CDR3 DNA reads TGTGCCAGCGGGGTGGATGAGCAGTTCTTC. It is translated as CASGVDEQFF.

V usage is TRBV5-1 and J usage is TRBJ2-2; 7 nucleotides agree with TRBD2. CDR1 is SGHRS, CDR2 YFSETQ, per germline. J lost 4 bases, V lost 7 bases, and 4 bases had no gene match. The length of the CDR3 is 13 residues. CDR3 amino acids: CASGLEVTGELFF. CDR3 nucleotide sequence: TGCGCCAGCGGACTAGAGGTCACCGGGGAGCTGTTTTTT.

This chain connects TRBV5-1 to TRBJ2-1; 7 bases match TRBD2. The V gene's germline CDR1 is SGHRS and CDR2 YFSETQ. V lost 2 bases and J lost 4; bases outside the gene matches: 6. This CDR3 has 15 amino acids. The CDR3 DNA reads as TGCGCCAGCAGCTTTTTTTCTAGCGGTTACAATGAGCAGTTCTTC. Protein product: CASSFFSSGYNEQFF.

The rearrangement joins TRBV11-3 to TRBJ2-7; 14 bases agree with TRBD2. V was pared by 5 bases and J by 6 bases, with 3 bases of the junction left unmatched. CDR3 length: 14 residues. CDR1 is SGHNT and CDR2 is YENEEA in the germline V gene. The CDR3 region is CASSPGLAGGEQYF. The CDR3 DNA reads as TGTGCCAGCAGCCCCGGACTAGCGGGAGGCGAGCAGTACTTC.

The chain combines TRBV10-3 with TRBJ2-7; 13 bases agree with TRBD2. The trim removed 4 bases at V and 5 bases at J, leaving 11 bases unmatched. Germline V gene sequence: CDR1 ENHRY, CDR2 SYGVKD. The CDR3 length is 17 residues. CDR3 nucleotides: TGTGCCATCAGTGCCTCCCGGACTAGCGGGAGTTCCCACGAGCAGTACTTC. Amino acids: CAISASRTSGSSHEQYF.

The rearrangement links TRBV7-9 to TRBJ1-2; D gene ambiguous. Trimming stripped 7 bases from V and 6 bases from J, with 15 bases between. Per germline, CDR1 SEHNR and CDR2 FQNEAQ (reference sequence). The CDR3 has 13 amino acids. The CDR3 nucleotides read TGTGCCAGCACTCCCCGACGGGTGAATGGCTACACCTTC. As protein: CASTPRRVNGYTF.

The rearrangement uses TRBV5-6 and TRBJ2-7, with no clear D. Trimming pared 5 bases from V and 0 bases from J, leaving 15 bases between. The CDR3 sequence is 15 residues long. Germline V lookup: CDR1 SGHDT, CDR2 YYEEEE. CDR3 DNA: TGTGCCAGCAGTTTTATTGCGGTCAGCTCCTACGAGCAGTACTTC. Translated: CASSFIAVSSYEQYF.

The rearrangement uses TRBV5-4 and TRBJ2-7, with 10 bases fitting TRBD2. V shed 4 bases, J shed 6 bases, and the junction held 10 bases outside the gene matches. Germline CDR1 and CDR2: SGHNT and YYREEE (reference sequence). The CDR3 totals 15 residues. CDR3 sequence reads: CASSRLAGVPSEQYF. In DNA, the CDR3 is TGTGCCAGCAGCCGTCTAGCGGGAGTGCCCTCCGAGCAGTACTTC.

V usage is TRBV7-8 and J usage is TRBJ2-2; 11 bases line up with TRBD2. CDR1 is SGHVS, CDR2 FQNEAQ, per germline. V lost 3 bases, J lost 4 bases, and 7 bases stayed unmatched. This CDR3 is built from 17 residues. CDR3 sequence reads: CASSFRSGRALTGELFF. Here the CDR3 DNA reads TGTGCCAGCAGCTTCCGTAGCGGGAGGGCCCTCACCGGGGAGCTGTTTTTT.

The genes are TRBV6-1 and TRBJ2-7; TRBD2 matches at 9 bases. V shed 2 bases and J 0 bases; nucleotides not matched to a gene: 5. The CDR3 is made up of 16 amino acids. Germline values: CDR1 MNHNS, CDR2 SASEGT. The CDR3 DNA follows: TGTGCCAGCAGTGAACCAGTAGCGGGAGCCTCCTACGAGCAGTACTTC. It translates to CASSEPVAGASYEQYF.